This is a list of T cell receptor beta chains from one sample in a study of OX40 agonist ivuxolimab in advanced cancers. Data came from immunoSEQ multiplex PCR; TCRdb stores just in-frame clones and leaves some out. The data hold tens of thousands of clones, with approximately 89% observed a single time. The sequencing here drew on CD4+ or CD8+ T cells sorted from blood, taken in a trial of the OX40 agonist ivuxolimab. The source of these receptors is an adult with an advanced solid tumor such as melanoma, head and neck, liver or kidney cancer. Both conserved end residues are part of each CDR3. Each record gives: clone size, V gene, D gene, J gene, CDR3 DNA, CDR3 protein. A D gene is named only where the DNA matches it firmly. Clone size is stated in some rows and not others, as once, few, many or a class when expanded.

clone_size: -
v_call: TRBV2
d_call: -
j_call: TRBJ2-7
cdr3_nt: TGTGCCAGCATGGCGGTGACCTACGAGCAGTACTTC
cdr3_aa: CASMAVTYEQYF

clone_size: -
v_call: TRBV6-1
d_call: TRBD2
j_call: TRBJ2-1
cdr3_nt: TGTGCCAGCAGTGTTAGCGGGGGTGGGGAGTTCTTC
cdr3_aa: CASSVSGGGEFF

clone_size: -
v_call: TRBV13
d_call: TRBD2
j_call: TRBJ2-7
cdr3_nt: TGTGCCAGCAGCTGGGGACTAGCGGGACTTCAATCCTACGAGCAGTACTTC
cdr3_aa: CASSWGLAGLQSYEQYF

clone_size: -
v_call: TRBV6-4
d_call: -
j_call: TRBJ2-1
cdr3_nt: TGTGCCAGCAGTGTTGGCCCGAACTCCTACAATGAGCAGTTCTTC
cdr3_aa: CASSVGPNSYNEQFF

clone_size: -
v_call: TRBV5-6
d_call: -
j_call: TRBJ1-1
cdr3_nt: TGTGCCAGCAGCTCCCTAAGAGGGGGGACTGAAGCTTTCTTT
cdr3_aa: CASSSLRGGTEAFF

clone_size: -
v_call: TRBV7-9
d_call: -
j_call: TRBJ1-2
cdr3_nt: TGTGCCAGCAGCCCACCGCGAGCAGACACGGCCGGCTACACCTTC
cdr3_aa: CASSPPRADTAGYTF

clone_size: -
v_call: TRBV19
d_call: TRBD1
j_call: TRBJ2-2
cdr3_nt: TGTGCCAGTAGGCAGGGGGCGGGCACCGGGGAGCTGTTTTTT
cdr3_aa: CASRQGAGTGELFF

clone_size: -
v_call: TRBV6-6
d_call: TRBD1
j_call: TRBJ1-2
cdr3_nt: TGTGCCAGCAGTTCGCCGGGACAGGGGGCGAGGGGCTACACCTTC
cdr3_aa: CASSSPGQGARGYTF

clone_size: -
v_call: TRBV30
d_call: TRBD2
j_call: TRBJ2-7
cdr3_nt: TGTGCCTGGAGTGTACCCCTTAGCGGGAGCTCCTACGAGCAGTACTTC
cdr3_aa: CAWSVPLSGSSYEQYF

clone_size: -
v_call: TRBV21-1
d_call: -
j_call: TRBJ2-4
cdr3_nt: TGTGCCAGCAGCACAGGGGGGGGGCCAGCCAAAAACATTCAGTACTTC
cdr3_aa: CASSTGGGPAKNIQYF

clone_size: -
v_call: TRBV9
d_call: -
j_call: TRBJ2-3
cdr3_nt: TGTGCCAGCAGCGCCGCGACAGATACGCAGTATTTT
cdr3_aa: CASSAATDTQYF

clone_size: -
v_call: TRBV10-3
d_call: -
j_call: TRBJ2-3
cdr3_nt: TGTGCCATCAGTCGGGGTATGAGCGGTAGCACAGATACGCAGTATTTT
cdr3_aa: CAISRGMSGSTDTQYF

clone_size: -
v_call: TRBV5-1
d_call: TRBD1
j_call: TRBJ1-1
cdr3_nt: TGCGCCAGCAGCCCCACCCCTACAGGGGAGGCTGAAGCTTTCTTT
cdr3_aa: CASSPTPTGEAEAFF

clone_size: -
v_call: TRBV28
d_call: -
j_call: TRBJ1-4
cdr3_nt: TGTGCCAGCAGTCAAATGGGACACGGAGCTGAAAAACTGTTTTTT
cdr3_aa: CASSQMGHGAEKLFF

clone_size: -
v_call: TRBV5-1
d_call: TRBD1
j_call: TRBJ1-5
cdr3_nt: TGCGCCAGCAGCTTGGGTGGGACAGATCAGCCCCAGCATTTT
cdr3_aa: CASSLGGTDQPQHF

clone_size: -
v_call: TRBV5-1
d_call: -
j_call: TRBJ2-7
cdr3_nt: TGCGCCAGCAGGCCCACGGGTAAATCGGGGTCCCGCGAGCAGTACTTC
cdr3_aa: CASRPTGKSGSREQYF

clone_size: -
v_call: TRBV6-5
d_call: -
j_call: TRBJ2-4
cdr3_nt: TGTGCCAGCAGTTACCAGTCCGAGCCCGCCAAAAACATTCAGTACTTC
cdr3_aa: CASSYQSEPAKNIQYF

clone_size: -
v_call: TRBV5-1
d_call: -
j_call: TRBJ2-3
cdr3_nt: TGCGCCAGCAGCTTGGGGCCGGGAGCCCAAGATACGCAGTATTTT
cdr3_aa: CASSLGPGAQDTQYF

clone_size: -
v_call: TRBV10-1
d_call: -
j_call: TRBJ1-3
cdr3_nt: TGCGCCAGCCCGGTAGCCGGGATACAGCTCGAAAACACCATATATTTT
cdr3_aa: CASPVAGIQLENTIYF

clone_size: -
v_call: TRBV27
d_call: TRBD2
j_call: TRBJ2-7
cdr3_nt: TGTGCCAGCAGTTTTAGCGGGATCTCCTACGAGCAGTACTTC
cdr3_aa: CASSFSGISYEQYF

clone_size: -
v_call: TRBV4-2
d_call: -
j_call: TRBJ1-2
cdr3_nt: TGTGCCAGCAGCCAAGAGTCAGCAAGCTATGGCTACACCTTC
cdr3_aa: CASSQESASYGYTF

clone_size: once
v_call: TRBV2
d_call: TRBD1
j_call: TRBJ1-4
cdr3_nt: TGTGCCAGCAGTCTGGACAGGGAGGGGGAAAAACTGTTTTTT
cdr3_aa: CASSLDREGEKLFF

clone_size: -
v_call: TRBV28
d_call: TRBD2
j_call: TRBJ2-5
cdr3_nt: TGTGCCAGCAGTCCGGGACTAGCGGGAGGGCCTCACGAGACCCAGTACTTC
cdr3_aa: CASSPGLAGGPHETQYF

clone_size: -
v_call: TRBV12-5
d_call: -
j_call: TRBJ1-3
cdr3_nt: TGTGCTAGTGGTTTGACCGGAAACACCATATATTTT
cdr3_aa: CASGLTGNTIYF

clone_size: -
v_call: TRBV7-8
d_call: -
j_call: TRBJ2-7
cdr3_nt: TGTGCCAGCAGCGTAGGGGGAGAGCAGTACTTC
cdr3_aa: CASSVGGEQYF

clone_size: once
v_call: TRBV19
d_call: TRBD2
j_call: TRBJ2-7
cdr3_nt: TGTGCCAGTAGTATATCTAGCGGCGCCTACGAGCAGTACTTC
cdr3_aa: CASSISSGAYEQYF

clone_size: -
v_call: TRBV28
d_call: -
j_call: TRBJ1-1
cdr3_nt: TGTGCCAGCACCCCCGCCGGGGGGCCAAACACTGAAGCTTTCTTT
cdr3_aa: CASTPAGGPNTEAFF

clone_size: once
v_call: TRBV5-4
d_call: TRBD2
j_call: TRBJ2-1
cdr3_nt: TGTGCCAGCAGCCCTGGACTAGATCTCTACAATGAGCAGTTCTTC
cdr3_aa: CASSPGLDLYNEQFF

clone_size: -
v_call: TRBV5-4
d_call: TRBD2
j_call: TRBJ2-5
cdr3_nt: TGTGCCAGCAGCTTGGAGGCTAGCGGGAGAGAGACCCAGTACTTC
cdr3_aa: CASSLEASGRETQYF

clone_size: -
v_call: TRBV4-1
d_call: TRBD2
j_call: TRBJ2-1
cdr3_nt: TGCGCCAGCAGCCGAGGACTAGTTCGTGAGCAGTTCTTC
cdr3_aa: CASSRGLVREQFF

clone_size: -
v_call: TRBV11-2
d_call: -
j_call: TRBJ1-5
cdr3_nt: TGTGCCAGCAGCTTTGGGGTTAGGCAGCCCCAGCATTTT
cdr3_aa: CASSFGVRQPQHF

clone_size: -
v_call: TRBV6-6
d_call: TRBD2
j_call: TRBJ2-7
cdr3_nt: TGTGCCAGCAGTTCAGCGGGGCCCAGCTACGAGCAGTACTTC
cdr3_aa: CASSSAGPSYEQYF

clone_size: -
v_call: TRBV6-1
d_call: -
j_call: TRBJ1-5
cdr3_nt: TGTGCCAGCAGTGAAGCCCAACTGACAGGCAGCAATCAGCCCCAGCATTTT
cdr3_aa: CASSEAQLTGSNQPQHF

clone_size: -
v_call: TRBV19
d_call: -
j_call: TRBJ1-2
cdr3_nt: TGTGCCTCGGGATTTGGTTATGGCTACACCTTC
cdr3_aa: CASGFGYGYTF

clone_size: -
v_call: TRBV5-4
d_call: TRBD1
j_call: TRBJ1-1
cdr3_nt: TGTGCCAGCAGCTTGGAGCCCCAGGGGGACACTGAAGCTTTCTTT
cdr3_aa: CASSLEPQGDTEAFF

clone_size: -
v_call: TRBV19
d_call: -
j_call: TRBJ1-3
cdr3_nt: TGTGCCAGTAGTCTCCAGGCCCTTATCTCTGGAAACACCATATATTTT
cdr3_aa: CASSLQALISGNTIYF

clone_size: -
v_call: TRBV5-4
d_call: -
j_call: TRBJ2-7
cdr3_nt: TGTGCCAGCAGCAGTCAGGGGAACTCCTACGAGCAGTACTTC
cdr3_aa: CASSSQGNSYEQYF

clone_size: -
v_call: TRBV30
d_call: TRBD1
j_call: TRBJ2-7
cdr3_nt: TGTGCCTGGAGCCGACAAACAGGGGGGCCTCTAAACGAGCAGTACTTC
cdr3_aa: CAWSRQTGGPLNEQYF

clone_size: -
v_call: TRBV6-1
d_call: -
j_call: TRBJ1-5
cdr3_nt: TGTGCCAGCAGTGATCGAACGAGAGGTAGCAATCAGCCCCAGCATTTT
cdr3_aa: CASSDRTRGSNQPQHF

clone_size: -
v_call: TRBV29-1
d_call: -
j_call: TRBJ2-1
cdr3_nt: TGCAGCGTTGGAGGATATGAGCAGTTCTTC
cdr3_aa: CSVGGYEQFF

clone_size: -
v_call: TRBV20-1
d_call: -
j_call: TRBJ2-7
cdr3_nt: TGCAGTGCTCATCATGGAGGGCAGTACTTC
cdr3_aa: CSAHHGGQYF

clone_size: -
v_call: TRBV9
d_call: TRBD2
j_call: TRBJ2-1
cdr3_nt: TGTGCCAGCAGCGAGACAGGGACTAGCCAAACGAATGAGCAGTTCTTC
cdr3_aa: CASSETGTSQTNEQFF

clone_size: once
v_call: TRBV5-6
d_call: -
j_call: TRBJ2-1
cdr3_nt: TGTGCCAGCAGCAGAGGCCTCCTAAACAATGAGCAGTTCTTC
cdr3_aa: CASSRGLLNNEQFF

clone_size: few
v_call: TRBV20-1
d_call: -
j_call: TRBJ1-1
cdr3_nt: TGCAGTGCTAGAAATCCCGAGGGAGCTTTCTTT
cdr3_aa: CSARNPEGAFF

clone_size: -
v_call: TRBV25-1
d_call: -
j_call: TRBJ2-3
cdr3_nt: TGTGCCAGCAGTGAATTGGGTCCGGGCAGGATCACAGATACGCAGTATTTT
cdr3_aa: CASSELGPGRITDTQYF

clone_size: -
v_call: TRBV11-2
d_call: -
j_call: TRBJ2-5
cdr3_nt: TGTGCCAGCAGCTTAGGCCAGGGCCTGGTGGTGACCCAGTACTTC
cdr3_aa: CASSLGQGLVVTQYF

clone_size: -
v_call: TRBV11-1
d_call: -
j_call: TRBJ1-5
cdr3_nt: TGTGCCAGCAGTTGGCGGGGCAATCAGCCCCAGCATTTT
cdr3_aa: CASSWRGNQPQHF

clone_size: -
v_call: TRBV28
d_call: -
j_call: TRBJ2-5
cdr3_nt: TGTGCCAGCAGTTTTACCCCGAGTGAGACCCAGTACTTC
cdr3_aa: CASSFTPSETQYF

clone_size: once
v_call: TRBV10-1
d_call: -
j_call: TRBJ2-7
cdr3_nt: TGCGCCAGCAGTGAGTCCGGCAGCAGCTACGAGCAGTACTTC
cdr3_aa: CASSESGSSYEQYF